The clone carrying this TCR beta chain was detected only a few times. As yet, its antigen is unknown. Time point specified: patch test 1, 2 weeks after DPC sensitization. The treatment was: therapeutic diphenylcyclopropenone sensitization with weekly scalp DPC. The data were obtained in a study of human T cells and chemical hapten exposure. Findings and limits, study-wide: DPC sensitization produced no change in TCRs with frequency above 1 in 1000.

MiXCR, applied by TCRdb to the RACE reads, yields one record per CDR3 protein. The sample holds about 380,000 distinct CDR3 sequences, approximately 5% seen once. With 5 bases removed from V and 5 bases from J, the gap between germline ends came to 7 bases. Germline CDR1 and CDR2: ENHRY and SYGVKD. The CDR3 contains 12 residues. The receptor's source is a woman between 45 and 65 years old with alopecia areata. Some clones in this sample may be carry-over from other donors' samples. The J gene is TRBJ1-5, the V gene TRBV10-3; D is undetermined. Sequenced here: whole blood, sampled in connection with sensitization to the hapten diphenylcyclopropenone (DPC). CDR3 coding DNA: TGTGCCATCAGTCCCACCGATCAGCCCCAGCATTTT. Translating it yields CAISPTDQPQHF.